The 15 T cell receptor beta chains given below trace back to one sample, sequenced in a study of CD8 T cells in ankylosing spondylitis. TCRdb reprocessed the 5' RACE reads with MiXCR, giving one entry per CDR3 protein. The table includes 200,000 to 300,000 distinct CDR3 sequences, 10% detected once. The specimen sequenced was blood, either unsorted or a sorted T cell fraction (not recorded which). The receptors originated from a male donor with ankylosing spondylitis or in good health (not recorded which).

This CDR3 is CTCSPSGSLDPGTDTQYF. As DNA, the CDR3 is TGTACCTGCAGTCCCTCCGGGTCTCTTGATCCTGGCACAGATACGCAGTATTTT. V is TRBV2 and J is TRBJ2-3, with D unclear. Germline loops: CDR1 SNHLY, CDR2 FYNNEI. The length of the CDR3 is 18 residues.

This sequence joins TRBV29-1 and TRBJ1-1; D call uncertain. This CDR3 is 12 amino acids long. Germline-derived CDR1 and CDR2 are SQVTM and ANQGSEA. Trimming removed 3 bases at V and 7 bases at J, with 12 bases between. The CDR3 region has the DNA TGCAGCGTTGAGAGAGGAGAAGATGAAGCTTTCTTT. Its protein product is CSVERGEDEAFF.

This chain connects TRBV5-1 to TRBJ1-1; D perhaps matches TRBD1 (5 bases). Germline V gene data show CDR1 as SGHRS and CDR2 as YFSETQ. The CDR3 length is 16 residues. The V end was cut by 0 bases, the J end by 0 bases, with 12 bases between. In DNA form, the CDR3 reads TGCGCCAGCAGCTTGGAGGCGAGGGGAATGAACACTGAAGCTTTCTTT. Protein sequence: CASSLEARGMNTEAFF.

This clonotype was found many times. The V gene is TRBV30, the J gene TRBJ1-2; D unresolved. Trimming took off 0 bases at V and 6 bases at J, with 11 bases between the two ends. The CDR3 consists of 13 residues. Germline V gene sequence: CDR1 GTSNPN, CDR2 SVGIG (reference sequence). CDR3 in DNA: TGTGCCTGGAGTGTAAGGGTCGGGAATGGCTACACCTTC. Translated, it gives CAWSVRVGNGYTF.

This clonotype was seen repeatedly, ten times or more. The rearrangement uses TRBV5-1 and TRBJ2-4, with TRBD1 matching over 7 bases. The germline CDR1 and CDR2 sequences are SGHRS and YFSETQ. The length of the CDR3 is 13 residues. The junction had 5 bases not matched to a gene; V was cut back by 3 bases and J by 8 bases. The CDR3 DNA reads as TGCGCCAGCAGCTCGACAGGGTTGGACATTCAGTACTTC. Its translation is CASSSTGLDIQYF. The entire variable domain, with the rest obtained from reference TRBV5-1 and TRBJ2-4, is as follows: KAGVTQTPRYLIKTRGQQVTLSCSPISGHRSVSWYQQTPGQGLQFLFEYFSETQRNKGNFPGRFSGRQFSNSRSEMNVSTLELGDSALYLCASSSTGLDIQYFGAGTRLSVL.

This clonotype has a count of ten or more. The rearrangement joins TRBV25-1 to TRBJ2-3; 7 bases align to TRBD2. There are 16 residues in the CDR3. V trimming: 1 base; J trimming: 0 bases; junction bases outside the gene matches: 4. CDR1 and CDR2 from the germline V gene are MGHDK and SYGVNS. The CDR3 spells CASSEFQRGSTDTQYF. DNA of the CDR3: TGTGCCAGCAGTGAATTCCAGCGGGGAAGCACAGATACGCAGTATTTT.

Many counts were recorded for this clonotype. The V gene is TRBV5-1, the J gene TRBJ2-7, with 8 bases identical to TRBD1. CDR3 length: 13 amino acids. The ends lost 6 bases at V and 2 bases at J; junction bases unmatched: 4. Germline V gene lookup returns CDR1 SGHRS and CDR2 YFSETQ. CDR3 bases: TGCGCCAGCACCACGACAGGGGCCTACGAGCAGTACTTC. Translation: CASTTTGAYEQYF.

This clonotype was recorded at least ten times. The rearrangement links TRBV19 to TRBJ2-7; possibly TRBD2 for D (5 bases). The CDR3 has 14 amino acids. The germline V and J ends were trimmed by 3 bases and 2 bases, with 11 bases remaining between them. Germline V gene data show CDR1 as LNHDA and CDR2 as SQIVND (reference sequence). Here the CDR3 reads CASSIVGGPYEQYF. The CDR3 nucleotides read TGTGCCAGTAGTATCGTAGGAGGACCCTACGAGCAGTACTTC.

The chain carries TRBV7-2 and TRBJ2-5; no firm D call. The CDR3 covers 12 residues. V was trimmed by 3 bases and J by 8 bases, leaving 10 bases between them. Germline CDR1 is SGHTA and CDR2 is FQGNSA. The CDR3 DNA sequence: TGTGCCAGCAGCTTCATGAGTGAAACCCAGTACTTC. As protein: CASSFMSETQYF.

This clonotype was detected many times. The chain employs TRBV20-1 and TRBJ2-1; tentative D call: TRBD1 (6 bases). CDR1 DFQATT and CDR2 SNEGSKA come from the germline V gene (reference sequence). The CDR3 is 11 residues long. V was pared by 4 bases and J by 7 bases, with 8 bases between. CDR3 in amino acids: CSATRGNEQFF. The CDR3 DNA reads as TGCAGTGCTACGAGGGGGAATGAGCAGTTCTTC.

V is TRBV2 and J is TRBJ2-3, with D possibly called TRBD1 or TRBD2 (5 bases each). CDR1 and CDR2 (germline): SNHLY, FYNNEI. V shed 3 bases and J shed 5 bases, with 24 bases lying between them. The CDR3 has 18 residues. The CDR3 reads CASSDPPSLVGAGDTQYF. For the CDR3, the DNA is TGTGCCAGCAGTGATCCCCCTAGCCTAGTTGGGGCAGGAGATACGCAGTATTTT.

Concerning this clonotype: Given a much more abundant clone one base away, this may be a read error. This CDR3 is CSSSLAQQGYEQYF. CDR3 DNA sequence: TGCTCCAGCAGCTTGGCCCAACAGGGGTACGAGCAGTACTTC. The V and J genes are TRBV5-1 and TRBJ2-7; 7 bases line up with TRBD1. This CDR3 contains 14 residues. Germline lookup yields CDR1 SGHRS and CDR2 YFSETQ.

This clonotype has ten or more counts. The gene calls are TRBV10-3 and TRBJ2-3; D possibly corresponds to TRBD1 (6 bases). The CDR3 has 12 residues. V lost 4 bases and J 4 bases, leaving 6 bases between the germline ends. Germline CDR1 ENHRY, CDR2 SYGVKD. CDR3 sequence (DNA): TGTGCCATCAGTGGGACAGCAGATACGCAGTATTTT. Translated: CAISGTADTQYF.

The chain employs TRBV2 and TRBJ2-1, with 9 bases identical to TRBD2. Germline CDR1 reads SNHLY; CDR2 reads FYNNEI. V shed 6 bases, J shed 6 bases, and the junction held 15 bases outside the gene matches. The CDR3 is made up of 17 amino acids. The CDR3 reads CASRGLAGVSVSNEQFF. The DNA for the CDR3 is TGTGCCAGCAGGGGGTTAGCGGGAGTATCCGTTAGCAATGAGCAGTTCTTC.

This clonotype was observed at least ten times. The chain has TRBV24-1 and TRBJ2-4, with D perhaps matching TRBD2 (5 bases). The CDR3 consists of 15 residues. Looked up from germline, CDR1 is KGHDR and CDR2 is SFDVKD. V lost 2 bases and J 6 bases, leaving 13 bases between the germline ends. The DNA of the CDR3 is TGTGCCACCAGTGATTCTCGAGGGTCGGGAAACATTCAGTACTTC. Protein: CATSDSRGSGNIQYF.